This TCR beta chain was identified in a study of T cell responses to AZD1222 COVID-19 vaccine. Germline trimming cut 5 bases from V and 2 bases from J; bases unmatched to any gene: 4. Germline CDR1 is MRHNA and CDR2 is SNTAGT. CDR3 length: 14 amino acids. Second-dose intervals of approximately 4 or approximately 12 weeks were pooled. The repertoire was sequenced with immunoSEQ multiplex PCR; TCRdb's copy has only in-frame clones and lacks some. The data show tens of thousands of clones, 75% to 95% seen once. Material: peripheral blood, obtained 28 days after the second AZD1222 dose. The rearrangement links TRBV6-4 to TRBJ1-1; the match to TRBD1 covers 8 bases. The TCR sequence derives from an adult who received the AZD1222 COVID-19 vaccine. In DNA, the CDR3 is TGTGCCAGCAGTCCGGACAGGGTTAACACTGAAGCTTTCTTT. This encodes CASSPDRVNTEAFF.